Below are 3 T cell receptor beta chains sequenced from a single sample in a study of shared clonotypes between healthy human individuals. The table came from immunoSEQ multiplex PCR; TCRdb's copy has only in-frame clones and leaves some out. The table lists about 1.5 million clones, 96% of them singletons. Sequencing was done on a sample of naive CD4+ T cells sorted from blood. Subset specified: CD45RA+ positively selected. These receptors all stem from a man younger than 45 in good health.

The gene calls are TRBV28 and TRBJ1-5; D is uncertain. The length of the CDR3 is 14 residues. Germline CDR1 is MDHEN and CDR2 is SYDVKM. Trimming shortened V by 3 bases and J by 7 bases, and 13 bases separated the two germline ends. The CDR3 coding sequence is TGTGCCAGCAGTTTGCCCAGGTCCCACCAGCCCCAGCATTTT. This encodes CASSLPRSHQPQHF. The full variable domain, with the rest looked up from reference TRBV28 and TRBJ1-5, is DVKVTQSSRYLVKRTGEKVFLECVQDMDHENMFWYRQDPGLGLRLIYFSYDVKMKEKGDIPEGYSVSREKKERFSLILESASTNQTSMYLCASSLPRSHQPQHFGDGTRLSIL.

The rearrangement uses TRBV5-4 and TRBJ1-1, with D possibly being TRBD1 (5 bases). Trimming took off 0 bases at V and 1 base at J, with 16 bases between the two ends. Looked up from germline, CDR1 is SGHNT and CDR2 is YYREEE (reference sequence). This CDR3 has 17 residues. CDR3 nucleotides: TGTGCCAGCAGCTTGGGCCCGAAAGGGGTTTCGAACACTGAAGCTTTCTTT. This translates into CASSLGPKGVSNTEAFF.

V is TRBV28 and J is TRBJ2-7; possible D gene TRBD2, 6 bases. The CDR3 runs to 14 residues. The V end lost 8 bases, the J end lost 5 bases, and 19 bases lay between the germline ends. Per the germline V gene, CDR1 is MDHEN and CDR2 is SYDVKM. As DNA, the CDR3 is TGTGCCAGCGTCGTTTCCCGGGAGTCCCACGAGCAGTACTTC. Protein: CASVVSRESHEQYF.